This T cell receptor beta chain came from a study of blood T cell repertoires in COVID-19. About the research overall: Nucleic acid was either cDNA or gDNA, and it came from T cells, B-cell-depleted T cells, or PBMCs.

Participant reports of clinical history set cohort assignment. Each exposed participant met a COVID-19 case in the 2 weeks preceding study entry. Assay: immunoSEQ multiplex PCR; the TCRdb copy retains only in-frame clones and omits some. The top ten clones hold 1.9% of a sample with fewer than 400,000 clones, around 84% of them seen once. Between the trimmed V and J ends, which lost 2 bases and 7 bases, there was a span of 12 bases. Germline V gene sequence: CDR1 MNHEY, CDR2 SMNVEV (reference sequence). The CDR3 is made up of 14 amino acids. Sample: PBMCs or T cells enriched from blood (not recorded which). The rearrangement uses TRBV27 and TRBJ1-5, with D unclear. The receptor's source is a woman aged 25 to 39 who had been exposed to COVID-19. The CDR3 region is CASSLEGSNQPQHF. CDR3 in DNA: TGTGCCAGCAGTTTAGAAGGGAGTAACCAGCCCCAGCATTTT.